Included here is one TCR beta chain sequence, with context. Antigen: not known. This sample stems from a study of CD8+CD57+ T cells in acquired aplastic anemia. Looking at the study overall: Sorted CD4+ and CD8+ cells gave an average of about 3 ug of DNA.

TCR beta VDJ and CDR3 were profiled, and genomic DNA was the template. One entry per CDR3 protein results from TCRdb running MiXCR on the reads. Of 150,000 to 200,000 distinct CDR3 sequences listed, around 47% are singletons. Trimming removed 3 bases from V and 7 bases from J; junction bases left unmatched: 14. Germline V gives CDR1 SNHLY, CDR2 FYNNEI. The CDR3 totals 17 residues. Notes on the study in general: The same twenty-nine CD8+ CDR3 sequences occurred in patients and in controls.

Individuals selected for sequencing had exhibited CD8+CD57+ cell expansion on flow cytometry. Prior therapy had not been administered to any patient at the time of blood sampling. The chain carries TRBV2 and TRBJ2-7, with 11 bases that match TRBD1. The sequence came from a human donor with aplastic anemia. Sequenced material: sorted CD4+, CD8+, or CD8+CD57+ T cells (not recorded which) from PBMCs. This chain's CDR3 is CASSESSQVGQGGEQYF. CDR3 DNA sequence: TGTGCCAGCAGTGAGAGCAGCCAAGTGGGACAGGGGGGAGAGCAGTACTTC. The entire variable domain, with the rest obtained from reference TRBV2 and TRBJ2-7, is as follows: EPEVTQTPSHQVTQMGQEVILRCVPISNHLYFYWYRQILGQKVEFLVSFYNNEISEKSEIFDDQFSVERPDGSNFTLKIRSTKLEDSAMYFCASSESSQVGQGGEQYFGPGTRLTVT.